A selection of T cell receptor beta chains follows, all from one sample in a study of blood T cells in healthy people across ages. TCRdb analysed the 5' RACE reads with MiXCR anew, one entry per CDR3 protein. The sample has some 1.8 million distinct CDR3 sequences, roughly two fifths seen once; the top ten hold 23%. The material sequenced was blood. These TCRs come from a human donor in good health. Each CDR3 is given with its conserved first and last residue. A D gene is named only where the DNA matches it firmly. Rows give clone size only sometimes, using once, few, many, or a class for an expanded clone.

TRBJ2-7,TRBV4-3,TRBD1,-,CTSSQDIRDRASYEQYF,TGCACCAGCAGCCAAGATATCCGGGACAGGGCGTCCTACGAGCAGTACTTC
TRBJ1-6,TRBV25-1,-,-,CASSEWGRAEGSPLHF,TGTGCCAGCAGTGAATGGGGCAGGGCAGAAGGATCACCCCTCCACTTT
TRBJ2-3,TRBV2,-,-,CASNSGARIGTDTQYF,TGTGCCAGCAATTCGGGGGCTAGAATTGGCACAGATACGCAGTATTTT
TRBJ2-2,TRBV20-1,-,few,CSASGQNTGELFF,TGCAGTGCTTCGGGACAGAACACCGGGGAGCTGTTTTTT
TRBJ2-3,TRBV7-9,-,once,CASSFDGGGQDTQYF,TGTGCCAGCAGCTTTGATGGGGGGGGGCAAGATACGCAGTATTTT
TRBJ1-1,TRBV4-2,TRBD1,-,CASSHRTGTLRTEAFF,TGTGCCAGCAGCCACCGGACAGGGACCCTGAGGACTGAAGCTTTCTTT
TRBJ1-5,TRBV2,-,many,CASSEMGGRSNQPQHF,TGTGCCAGCAGTGAAATGGGGGGCCGGAGCAATCAGCCCCAGCATTTT
TRBJ1-2,TRBV6-6,-,few,CASTVTRAFYGYTF,TGTGCCAGCACCGTAACGAGGGCTTTCTATGGCTACACCTTC
TRBJ2-7,TRBV20-1,-,-,CSAVSYEQYF,TGCAGTGCAGTGAGTTACGAGCAGTACTTC
TRBJ2-2,TRBV7-2,-,-,CASSLAGYGGELFF,TGTGCCAGCAGCTTAGCAGGGTATGGCGGGGAGCTGTTTTTT
TRBJ2-3,TRBV6-2/TRBV6-3,TRBD1,-,CASRTGVSTDTQYF,TGTGCCAGCAGGACAGGGGTCAGCACAGATACGCAGTATTTT
TRBJ1-2,TRBV20-1,-,-,CSAGNRDGYTF,TGCAGTGCTGGAAACAGAGATGGCTACACCTTC
TRBJ2-7,TRBV27,-,few,CASLKGGEQYF,TGTGCCAGCCTTAAGGGGGGCGAGCAGTACTTC
TRBJ2-3,TRBV29-1,TRBD2,-,CSVEEGLAGPTDTQYF,TGCAGCGTTGAAGAAGGACTAGCGGGGCCCACAGATACGCAGTATTTT
TRBJ1-6,TRBV12-3/TRBV12-4,-,-,CASSFSGRVDSPLHF,TGTGCCAGCAGTTTTTCCGGCAGGGTGGATTCACCCCTCCACTTT
TRBJ2-1,TRBV27,-,-,CASSLAPPIGEQFF,TGTGCCAGCAGTTTAGCTCCTCCTATAGGTGAGCAGTTCTTC
TRBJ2-6,TRBV7-3,-,few,CASSPTLVSGANVLTF,TGTGCCAGCAGCCCAACCCTCGTCTCTGGGGCCAACGTCCTGACTTTC
TRBJ2-3,TRBV12-3/TRBV12-4,TRBD2,-,CASSWGLAGNTDTQYF,TGTGCCAGCAGTTGGGGACTAGCGGGGAATACAGATACGCAGTATTTT
TRBJ2-1,TRBV9,TRBD1,-,CASSVGGQSTVTYNEQFF,TGTGCCAGCAGCGTAGGGGGACAGAGTACAGTAACCTACAATGAGCAGTTCTTC
TRBJ1-2,TRBV7-2,TRBD1,-,CASSSQTGKDYGYTF,TGTGCCAGCAGCTCCCAGACAGGGAAGGACTATGGCTACACCTTC
TRBJ2-1,TRBV20-1,TRBD1,-,CSARQGIYNEQFF,TGCAGTGCCCGACAGGGGATCTACAATGAGCAGTTCTTC
TRBJ2-1,TRBV28,-,-,CASSSFFPGRASSSYNGQFF,TGTGCCAGCAGTTCTTTTTTCCCGGGACGGGCGTCCAGCTCCTACAATGGGCAGTTCTTC
TRBJ2-5,TRBV5-1,-,-,CASRDFLGTLYF,TGCGCCAGCAGAGACTTCTTAGGGACCCTGTACTTC
TRBJ2-5,TRBV18,TRBD1,-,CASSLSGTGKQETQYF,TGTGCCAGCTCACTCTCCGGGACAGGGAAACAAGAGACCCAGTACTTC
TRBJ1-4,TRBV4-3,-,-,CASSQVPREAAEKLFF,TGCGCCAGCAGCCAAGTCCCCCGAGAAGCGGCTGAAAAACTGTTTTTT
TRBJ1-2,TRBV28,-,-,CASRQAGIGCTF,TGTGCCAGCAGACAGGCAGGGATTGGGTGCACCTTC
TRBJ1-1,TRBV5-1,-,-,CASSLTEGKDTEAFF,TGCGCCAGCAGCTTGACAGAAGGTAAGGACACTGAAGCTTTCTTT
TRBJ1-1,TRBV7-2,-,-,CASSFPGRRTEAFF,TGTGCCAGCAGCTTCCCAGGGAGGCGAACTGAAGCTTTCTTT
TRBJ2-3,TRBV7-2,-,-,CASSLAGHSDTQYF,TGTGCCAGCAGCTTAGCGGGACACTCAGATACGCAGTATTTT
TRBJ2-3,TRBV6-2/TRBV6-3,-,-,CASSFGTGGDTQYF,TGTGCCAGCAGTTTTGGGACTGGGGGAGATACGCAGTATTTT
TRBJ1-2,TRBV6-6,TRBD1,-,CASSYAGTGFSGYTF,TGTGCCAGCAGTTATGCCGGGACAGGGTTTTCAGGCTACACCTTC
TRBJ2-1,TRBV7-6,-,few,CASSTSSFEQFF,TGTGCCAGCAGCACTTCTAGCTTCGAGCAGTTCTTC
TRBJ2-2,TRBV29-1,-,-,CSVERGLNTGELFF,TGCAGCGTTGAACGGGGCTTGAACACCGGGGAGCTGTTTTTT
TRBJ2-1,TRBV20-1,TRBD1,few,CSARGQGAYNEQFF,TGCAGTGCTAGAGGACAGGGGGCCTACAATGAGCAGTTCTTC
TRBJ2-3,TRBV7-8,TRBD2,few,CASSLTPGTRSTDTQYF,TGTGCCAGCAGCCTAACGCCCGGGACTAGATCAACAGATACGCAGTATTTT
TRBJ1-2,TRBV7-2,-,few,CASSLGAPGDHYGYTF,TGTGCCAGCAGCTTAGGGGCCCCAGGGGATCATTATGGCTACACCTTC
TRBJ1-2,TRBV4-3,-,-,CASSQDGAGPTNYGYTF,TGCGCCAGCAGCCAAGATGGGGCAGGCCCTACTAACTATGGCTACACCTTC
TRBJ2-1,TRBV29-1,TRBD2,-,CSVPTSGGDEQFF,TGCAGCGTCCCTACTAGCGGGGGCGATGAGCAGTTCTTC
TRBJ1-3,TRBV12-5,TRBD1,-,CASGGGQGPGNTIYF,TGTGCTAGTGGTGGGGGACAGGGACCAGGAAACACCATATATTTT
TRBJ2-6,TRBV20-1,-,-,CSAMAGTGANVLTF,TGCAGTGCAATGGCAGGGACTGGGGCCAACGTCCTGACTTTC
TRBJ2-1,TRBV7-9,-,few,CASSPTEDRLGNEQFF,TGTGCCAGCAGCCCCACTGAGGACCGGCTTGGCAATGAGCAGTTCTTC
TRBJ2-7,TRBV7-2,-,few,CASRLGPNYEQYF,TGTGCCAGCAGACTAGGACCCAATTACGAGCAGTACTTC
TRBJ1-2,TRBV7-2,-,-,CASSLARESYYGYTF,TGTGCCAGCAGCTTAGCCAGGGAGTCGTACTATGGCTACACCTTC